This is a list of T cell receptor beta chains from one sample in a study of patients and donors after allogeneic stem cell transplantation. TCRdb reprocessed the RT-PCR reads with MiXCR, giving one entry per CDR3 protein. The sample consists of roughly 200,000 distinct CDR3 sequences, less than 45% of them appearing once. The source material was blood, either unsorted or a sorted T cell fraction (not recorded which). These receptors all come from a human donor who was either an allogeneic HSCT recipient or a stem cell or donor lymphocyte infusion donor (not recorded which). It is not recorded whose cells these are; they may come from a transplant donor. CDR3s include the opening cysteine and the closing phenylalanine or tryptophan. A D gene is named only where the DNA matches it firmly. Part of the rows lack a size; the others show once, few, many or a class for expanded clones.

J gene | D gene | clone size | V gene | CDR3 protein | CDR3 DNA
TRBJ1-1 | TRBD1 | many | TRBV5-1 | CASSLVAGGKGTEAFF | TGCGCCAGCAGCTTGGTGGCAGGGGGCAAGGGCACTGAAGCTTTCTTT
TRBJ1-1 | NA | NA | TRBV5-1 | CASSAPQGRTEAFF | TGCGCCAGCAGCGCCCCTCAGGGAAGAACTGAAGCTTTCTTT
TRBJ1-1 | NA | NA | TRBV20-1 | CSARIGAEAFF | TGCAGTGCTAGAATAGGGGCTGAAGCTTTCTTT
TRBJ2-1 | NA | NA | TRBV3-1 | CASSQDAPGLNNEQFF | TGTGCCAGCAGCCAAGATGCACCGGGACTCAACAATGAGCAGTTCTTC
TRBJ1-1 | TRBD1 | NA | TRBV7-2 | CASSLGGTGLNTEAFF | TGTGCCAGCAGCTTAGGGGGGACAGGGTTGAACACTGAAGCTTTCTTT
TRBJ1-2 | NA | NA | TRBV5-1 | CASRQRANYGYTF | TGCGCCAGCAGGCAAAGGGCTAACTATGGCTACACCTTC
TRBJ2-3 | NA | NA | TRBV9 | CASSVSSDTQYF | TGTGCCAGCAGCGTAAGCTCAGATACGCAGTATTTT
TRBJ2-1 | NA | NA | TRBV5-1 | CASSLEALAANEQFF | TGCGCCAGCAGCTTGGAGGCCTTAGCGGCTAATGAGCAGTTCTTC
TRBJ1-3 | NA | NA | TRBV5-1 | CASSMDPFSGNTIYF | TGCGCCAGCAGCATGGACCCTTTCTCTGGAAACACCATATATTTT
TRBJ1-1 | NA | many | TRBV19 | CASNVSGRQNTEAFF | TGTGCCAGTAATGTTTCGGGACGGCAGAACACTGAAGCTTTCTTT
TRBJ1-1 | TRBD1 | NA | TRBV2 | CASRPASGTVTEAFF | TGTGCCAGCAGGCCCGCGTCCGGGACAGTCACTGAAGCTTTCTTT
TRBJ1-4 | NA | NA | TRBV7-6 | CASSMSQRSWATNEKLFF | TGTGCCAGCAGCATGAGCCAGAGATCGTGGGCAACTAATGAAAAACTGTTTTTT
TRBJ1-6 | NA | NA | TRBV25-1 | CATQGGRRDSPLHF | TGTGCCACCCAGGGCGGAAGGCGTGATTCACCCCTCCACTTT
TRBJ2-3 | TRBD1 | few | TRBV5-5 | CASSLGSGQGLSSTDTQYF | TGTGCCAGCAGCTTGGGGTCAGGACAGGGGCTATCTAGCACAGATACGCAGTATTTT
TRBJ2-7 | NA | NA | TRBV9 | CASSAGTYEQYF | TGTGCCAGCAGCGCGGGCACCTACGAGCAGTACTTC
TRBJ2-1 | NA | NA | TRBV10-3 | CAISGLPHNEQFF | TGTGCCATCAGTGGACTACCCCACAATGAGCAGTTCTTC
TRBJ1-2 | NA | NA | TRBV6-5 | CASSYTGQAPNYGYTF | TGTGCCAGCAGTTACACGGGCCAGGCCCCTAACTATGGCTACACCTTC
TRBJ2-1 | NA | NA | TRBV29-1 | CSGVSYNEQFF | TGCAGCGGGGTCTCCTACAATGAGCAGTTCTTC
TRBJ2-1 | TRBD2 | NA | TRBV5-6 | CASSLRLAAKRFDNEQFF | TGTGCCAGCAGCTTGAGGCTAGCGGCAAAAAGATTCGACAATGAGCAGTTCTTC
TRBJ1-2 | NA | few | TRBV4-3 | CASSQDILGTIVTNYGYTF | TGCGCCAGCAGCCAAGATATCCTCGGGACAATCGTTACTAACTATGGCTACACCTTC